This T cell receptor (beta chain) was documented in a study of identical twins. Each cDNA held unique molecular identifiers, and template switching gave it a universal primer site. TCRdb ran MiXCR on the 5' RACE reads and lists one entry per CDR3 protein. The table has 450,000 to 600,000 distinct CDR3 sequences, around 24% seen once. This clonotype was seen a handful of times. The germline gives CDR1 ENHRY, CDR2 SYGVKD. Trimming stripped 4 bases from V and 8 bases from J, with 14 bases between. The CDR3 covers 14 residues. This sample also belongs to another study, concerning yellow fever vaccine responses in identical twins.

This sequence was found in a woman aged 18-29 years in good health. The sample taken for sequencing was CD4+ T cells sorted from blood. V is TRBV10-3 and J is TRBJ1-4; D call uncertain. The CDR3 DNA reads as TGTGCCATCAGTGTTGCCGAAAGAGGGGAAAAACTGTTTTTT. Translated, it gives CAISVAERGEKLFF.